Listed below are T cell receptor beta chains from one sample, sequenced in a study of blood T cell repertoires in COVID-19. Method: immunoSEQ multiplex PCR; TCRdb's copy keeps in-frame clones and lacks some. The sample has 98,000 or so clones, over 75% seen once; the top ten hold 5% to 6.5%. Sequencing was performed on peripheral blood. The origin of the receptors is a human donor in a cohort sampled during active COVID-19. Both conserved end residues are part of each CDR3.

V,J,CDR3
TRBV24-1,TRBJ1-6,CATSASSSNSPLHF
TRBV5-1,TRBJ2-7,CASNPLTGGGYEQYF
TRBV9,TRBJ1-1,CASSVSGSHTEAFF
TRBV29-1,TRBJ1-3,CSVEEGNTIYF
TRBV9,TRBJ1-4,CASSTQTGYNEKLFF
TRBV25-1,TRBJ2-7,CASSDFDEQYF
TRBV4-3,TRBJ1-4,CASSPRTGGIATNEKLFF
TRBV28,TRBJ1-1,CASSLSGLAFF
TRBV4-3,TRBJ2-1,CASSQGLAKYNEQFF
TRBV5-1,TRBJ2-5,CASSLAPASGGQETQYF
TRBV19,TRBJ2-1,CAAKDGDSDEQFF
TRBV6-5,TRBJ2-7,CASTRGTGGIYEQYF
TRBV14,TRBJ2-5,CASSQGYESRWETQYF
TRBV19,TRBJ2-7,CASSPTGGAYEQYF
TRBV5-6,TRBJ2-7,CASSPGTGTYEQYF
TRBV18,TRBJ2-5,CASSPLLPVQEETQYF
TRBV9,TRBJ2-1,CASSVDPTDSEQFF
TRBV7-2,TRBJ2-7,CASSLVLPGSEQYF
TRBV15,TRBJ2-7,CATSRARLAGSYEQYF
TRBV21-1,TRBJ2-7,CASSSGTRANYEQYF
TRBV6-2/TRBV6-3,TRBJ1-6,CASSYGVKGHNSPLHF
TRBV7-6,TRBJ2-1,CASSLGQNNEQFF
TRBV20-1,TRBJ2-4,CSARLGPNQYF
TRBV28,TRBJ2-7,CASSYGTERDEQYF
TRBV27,TRBJ1-5,CASSLLAPEGNQPQHF
TRBV10-3,TRBJ1-6,CAISAEGGYSPLHF
TRBV27,TRBJ2-3,CATGPGGASDTQYF
TRBV19,TRBJ2-2,CASSSGLAGGVDTGELFF
TRBV28,TRBJ1-2,CASQIGTGGNYGYTF
TRBV11-2,TRBJ1-6,CASSLEPDFNSPLHF
TRBV28,TRBJ2-4,CASSLGQLARGDIQYF
TRBV30,TRBJ1-2,CAWSVQGAWYGYTF
TRBV27,TRBJ2-1,CASSDDYLYNEQFF
TRBV5-8,TRBJ1-1,CASSLGQTNTEAFF
TRBV5-1,TRBJ1-2,CASSLEAETYGYTF
TRBV6-4,TRBJ2-1,CASSDGASGGADEQFF
TRBV2,TRBJ2-7,CASRVDRGYEQYF
TRBV6-6,TRBJ2-3,CASSYTDRNSQYF
TRBV18,TRBJ1-1,CASSPWGGQWDTEAFF
TRBV6-5,TRBJ2-3,CASSQPTSDTQYF
TRBV21-1,TRBJ2-1,CASSKDPRPTSGRCQYNEQFF
TRBV15,TRBJ1-2,CATSREGGSGLYYGYTF
TRBV6-2/TRBV6-3,TRBJ2-1,CASSYGGTGFINEQFF
TRBV29-1,TRBJ2-5,CSVPSGYQETQYF
TRBV10-3,TRBJ2-1,CAISESASGIREQFF
TRBV21-1,TRBJ2-3,CASSKMSPLKDTQYF
TRBV5-4,TRBJ2-3,CASSLGQAWDTQYF
TRBV19,TRBJ2-7,CASSKEDTLYEQYF
TRBV5-1,TRBJ2-5,CASSLTSSGTQETQYF
TRBV20-1,TRBJ2-7,CSARLSYEQYF
TRBV6-5,TRBJ2-1,CATKRGGSHNEQFF
TRBV9,TRBJ2-2,CASSGGVPGELFF
TRBV27,TRBJ2-3,CASSFGWRGERTDTQYF
TRBV4-1,TRBJ2-1,CASSQKSSYNEQFF
TRBV2,TRBJ2-1,CASSEGGQLNEQFF
TRBV20-1,TRBJ2-3,CSASGADFSTDTQYF
TRBV24-1,TRBJ2-2,CATSDSGLAGGTGELFF
TRBV7-6,TRBJ1-4,CASSLAAGDRKLFF
TRBV7-9,TRBJ2-5,CASSLAPGIQETQYF
TRBV9,TRBJ2-3,CASSVEAGHYTDTQYF